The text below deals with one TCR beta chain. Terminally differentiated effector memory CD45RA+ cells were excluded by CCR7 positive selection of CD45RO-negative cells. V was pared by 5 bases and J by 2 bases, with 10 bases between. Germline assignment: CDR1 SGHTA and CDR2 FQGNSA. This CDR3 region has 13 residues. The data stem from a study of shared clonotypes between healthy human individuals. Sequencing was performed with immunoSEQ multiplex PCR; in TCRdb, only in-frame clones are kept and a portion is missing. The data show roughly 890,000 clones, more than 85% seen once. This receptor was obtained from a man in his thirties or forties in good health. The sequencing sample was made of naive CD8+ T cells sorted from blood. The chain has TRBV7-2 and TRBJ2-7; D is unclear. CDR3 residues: CASSTYPTYEQYF. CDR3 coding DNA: TGTGCCAGCAGCACATACCCCACCTACGAGCAGTACTTC.